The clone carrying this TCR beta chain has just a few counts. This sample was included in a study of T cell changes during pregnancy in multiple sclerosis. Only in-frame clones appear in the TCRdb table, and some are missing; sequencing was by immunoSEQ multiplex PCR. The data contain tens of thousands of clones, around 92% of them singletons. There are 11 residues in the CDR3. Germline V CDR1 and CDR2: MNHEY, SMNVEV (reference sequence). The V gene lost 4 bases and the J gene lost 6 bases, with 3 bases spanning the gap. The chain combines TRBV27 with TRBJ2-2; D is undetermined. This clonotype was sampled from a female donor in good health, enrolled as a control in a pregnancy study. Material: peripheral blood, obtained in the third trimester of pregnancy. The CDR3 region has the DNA TGTGCCAGCAGTTCGGCCGGGGAGCTGTTTTTT. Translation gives CASSSAGELFF.